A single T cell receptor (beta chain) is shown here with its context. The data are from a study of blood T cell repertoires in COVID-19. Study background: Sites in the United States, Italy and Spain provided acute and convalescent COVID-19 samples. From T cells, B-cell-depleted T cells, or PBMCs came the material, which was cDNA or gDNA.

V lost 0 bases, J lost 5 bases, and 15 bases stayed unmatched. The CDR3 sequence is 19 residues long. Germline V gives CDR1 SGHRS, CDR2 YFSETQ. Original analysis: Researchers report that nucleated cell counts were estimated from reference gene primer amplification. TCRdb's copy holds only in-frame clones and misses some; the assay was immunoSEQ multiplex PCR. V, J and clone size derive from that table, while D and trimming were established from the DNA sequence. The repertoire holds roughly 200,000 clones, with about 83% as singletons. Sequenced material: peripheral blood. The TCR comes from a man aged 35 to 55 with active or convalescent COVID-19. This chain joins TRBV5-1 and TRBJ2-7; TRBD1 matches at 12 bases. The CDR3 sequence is CASSLGSVTPGQGANEQYF. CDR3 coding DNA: TGCGCCAGCAGCTTGGGTTCGGTTACTCCGGGACAGGGGGCGAACGAGCAGTACTTC.